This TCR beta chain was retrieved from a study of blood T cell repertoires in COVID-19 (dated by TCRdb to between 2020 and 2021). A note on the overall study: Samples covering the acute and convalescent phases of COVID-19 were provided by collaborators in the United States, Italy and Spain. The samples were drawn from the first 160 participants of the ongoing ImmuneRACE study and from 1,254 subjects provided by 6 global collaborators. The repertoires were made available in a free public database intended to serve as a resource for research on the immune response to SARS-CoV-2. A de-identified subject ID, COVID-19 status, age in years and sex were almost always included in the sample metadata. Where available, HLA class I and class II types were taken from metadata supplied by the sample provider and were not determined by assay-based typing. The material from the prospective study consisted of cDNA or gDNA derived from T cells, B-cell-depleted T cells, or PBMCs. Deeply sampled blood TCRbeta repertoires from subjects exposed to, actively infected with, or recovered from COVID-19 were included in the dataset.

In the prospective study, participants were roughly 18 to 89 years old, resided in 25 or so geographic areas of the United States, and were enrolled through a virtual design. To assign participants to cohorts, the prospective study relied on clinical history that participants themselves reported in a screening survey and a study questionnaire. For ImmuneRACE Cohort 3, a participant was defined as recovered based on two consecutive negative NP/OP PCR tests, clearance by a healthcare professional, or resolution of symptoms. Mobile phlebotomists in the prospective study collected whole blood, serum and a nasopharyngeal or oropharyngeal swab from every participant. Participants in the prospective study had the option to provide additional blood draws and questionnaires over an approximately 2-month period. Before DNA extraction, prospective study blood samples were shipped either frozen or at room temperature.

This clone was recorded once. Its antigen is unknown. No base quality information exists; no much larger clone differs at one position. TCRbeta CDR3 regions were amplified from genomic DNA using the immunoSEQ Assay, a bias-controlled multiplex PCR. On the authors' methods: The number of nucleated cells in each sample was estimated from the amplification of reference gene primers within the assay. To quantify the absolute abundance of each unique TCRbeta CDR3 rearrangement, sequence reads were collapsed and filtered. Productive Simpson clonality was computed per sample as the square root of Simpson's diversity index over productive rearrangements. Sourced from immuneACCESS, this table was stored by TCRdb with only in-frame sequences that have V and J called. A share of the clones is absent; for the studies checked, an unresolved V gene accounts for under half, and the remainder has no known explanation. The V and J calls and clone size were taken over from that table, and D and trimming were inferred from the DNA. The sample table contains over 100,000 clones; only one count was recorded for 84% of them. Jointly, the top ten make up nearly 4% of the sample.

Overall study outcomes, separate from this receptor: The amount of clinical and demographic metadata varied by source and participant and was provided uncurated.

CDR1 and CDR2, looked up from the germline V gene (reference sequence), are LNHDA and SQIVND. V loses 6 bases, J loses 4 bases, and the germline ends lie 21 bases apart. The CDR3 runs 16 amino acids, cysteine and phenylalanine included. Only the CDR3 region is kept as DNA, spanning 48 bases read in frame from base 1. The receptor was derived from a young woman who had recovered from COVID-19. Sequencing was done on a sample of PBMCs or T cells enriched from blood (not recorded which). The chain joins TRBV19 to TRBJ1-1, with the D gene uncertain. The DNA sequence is TGTGCCAGTAGCCTAGACCAACGAAGGTTGAGCACTGAAGCTTTCTTT. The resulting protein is CASSLDQRRLSTEAFF.